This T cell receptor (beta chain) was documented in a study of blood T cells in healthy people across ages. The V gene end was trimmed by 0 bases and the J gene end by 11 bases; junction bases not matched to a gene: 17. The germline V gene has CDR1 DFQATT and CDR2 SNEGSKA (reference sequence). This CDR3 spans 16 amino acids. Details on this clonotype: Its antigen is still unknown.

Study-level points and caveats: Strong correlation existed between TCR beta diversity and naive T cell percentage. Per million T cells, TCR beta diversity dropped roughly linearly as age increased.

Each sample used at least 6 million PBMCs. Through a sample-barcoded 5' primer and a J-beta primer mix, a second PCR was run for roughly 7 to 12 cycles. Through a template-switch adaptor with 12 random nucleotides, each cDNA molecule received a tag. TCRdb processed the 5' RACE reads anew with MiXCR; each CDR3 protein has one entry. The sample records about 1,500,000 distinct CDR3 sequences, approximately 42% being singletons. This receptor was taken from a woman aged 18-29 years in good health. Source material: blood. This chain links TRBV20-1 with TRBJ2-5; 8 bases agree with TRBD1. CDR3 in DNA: TGCAGTGCTAGAGAATACAGGGGGAAGACGGACAATGAGCAGTACTTC. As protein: CSAREYRGKTDNEQYF.